The next 15 T cell receptor beta chains were all read from a single sample in a study of response to subunit inactivated influenza vaccine. TCRdb called the RT-PCR reads again in MiXCR, with one record for every CDR3 protein. The sample holds about 540,000 distinct CDR3 sequences; less than 25% are singletons and the top ten take approximately 2.9%. The data were also submitted as part of a second study, on T cells expressing NK-cell markers. That source adds: As the method of synthesis, 5'RACE template switching with UMIs yielded TCR beta cDNA.

Here the sequenced sample was CD4+ T cells sorted from PBMCs, taken approximately 12 days after vaccination. The receptors derive from a man aged 45-65 years who received an inactivated influenza vaccine.

The J gene is TRBJ2-6, the V gene TRBV29-1; D gene uncertain. The CDR3 totals 11 residues. Germline CDR1 is SQVTM and CDR2 is ANQGSEA. V was shortened by 5 bases and J by 6 bases, with 5 bases between the two germline ends. CDR3 DNA: TGCAGCGTTCCCTTGGCCAACGTCCTGACTTTC. Encoded protein: CSVPLANVLTF.

The rearrangement uses TRBV28 and TRBJ1-2; 11 nucleotides line up with TRBD1. The germline V gene encodes CDR1 MDHEN and CDR2 SYDVKM. The CDR3 sequence is 15 residues long. V trimming: 3 bases; J trimming: 7 bases; junction bases outside the gene matches: 7. In DNA, the CDR3 is TGTGCCAGCAGTTTCCAGGACAGGGGGCATAGTGGCTACACCTTC. It specifies CASSFQDRGHSGYTF.

The chain links TRBV7-9 to TRBJ1-2; D is possibly TRBD1 (5 bases). V was pared by 5 bases and J by 7 bases, with 11 bases between. The germline gives CDR1 SEHNR, CDR2 FQNEAQ (reference sequence). CDR3 length: 12 residues. Here the CDR3 reads CASSAGTSGYTF. Written as DNA, the CDR3 is TGTGCCAGCAGCGCTGGGACTTCTGGCTACACCTTC.

The chain joins TRBV6-2 or TRBV6-3 to TRBJ2-1; 10 bases are shared with TRBD2. Losses at the gene ends were 5 bases for V and 8 bases for J; bases not matched to a gene: 21. This CDR3 has 19 amino acids. Germline values: CDR1 MNHEY, CDR2 SVGEGT. In DNA, the CDR3 is TGTGCCAGCAGTAAACCCCCTTGGGCTAGCGGGGGTTTTATGGATGAGCAGTTCTTC. It is translated as CASSKPPWASGGFMDEQFF.

V is TRBV5-5 and J is TRBJ2-5; 8 nucleotides agree with TRBD2. Germline CDR1 is SGHKS and CDR2 is YYEKEE (reference sequence). CDR3 length: 13 amino acids. V was clipped by 2 bases and J by 9 bases; unmatched bases: 6. The CDR3 loop is CASSFRGLGSQYF. DNA of the CDR3: TGTGCCAGCAGCTTTAGGGGACTAGGGTCCCAGTACTTC.

This clonotype was found a few times. The chain employs TRBV20-1 and TRBJ2-3; TRBD1 matches 10 bases. Germline V CDR1 and CDR2: DFQATT, SNEGSKA (reference sequence). The trim removed 3 bases at V and 1 base at J, leaving 7 bases unmatched. The CDR3 contains 16 residues. The DNA of the CDR3 is TGCAGTGCTAGCAAACTGGGACAGGGGCGCACAGATACGCAGTATTTT. Residues: CSASKLGQGRTDTQYF.

This clonotype has just a few counts. V gene TRBV6-2 or TRBV6-3 combines with J gene TRBJ2-1; no definite D call. The length of the CDR3 is 13 residues. Germline CDR1 and CDR2: MNHEY and SVGEGT. V lost 2 bases and J lost 5, with 7 bases in between. The CDR3 reads CASSYNYNNEQFF. CDR3 sequence (DNA): TGTGCCAGCAGTTACAACTACAACAATGAGCAGTTCTTC.

The rearrangement uses TRBV6-2 or TRBV6-3 and TRBJ1-1; D is possibly TRBD1 (5 bases). The CDR3 covers 12 residues. Germline V gene data show CDR1 as MNHEY and CDR2 as SVGEGT. The germline V and J ends were trimmed by 6 bases and 0 bases, with 5 bases remaining between them. CDR3 in amino acids: CASRQVNTEAFF. In DNA form, the CDR3 reads TGTGCCAGCAGACAGGTGAACACTGAAGCTTTCTTT.

The DNA of the CDR3 is TGTGCCAGCAGCTTGGGCGGATGGAACACTGAAGCTTTCTTT. Its translation: CASSLGGWNTEAFF. The rearrangement joins TRBV7-2 to TRBJ1-1; unclear D gene. V was pared by 3 bases and J by 1 base, with 9 bases between. CDR3 length: 14 residues. Germline-derived CDR1 and CDR2 are SGHTA and FQGNSA.

This clonotype was observed a few times. The CDR3 DNA reads TGCGCCAGCAGCCAAGATCCTCTTGGGGCCAACGTCCTGACTTTC. Translation gives CASSQDPLGANVLTF. This chain uses TRBV4-3 with TRBJ2-6; D remains unclear. The CDR3 has 15 amino acids. Germline lookup yields CDR1 LGHNA and CDR2 YSLEER. V dropped 0 bases and J dropped 3 bases, with 6 bases sitting between them.

The V and J genes are TRBV10-3 and TRBJ2-4; 10 nucleotides line up with TRBD1. V shed 2 bases, J shed 7 bases, and the junction held 2 bases outside the gene matches. The CDR3 spans 14 residues. Germline assignment: CDR1 ENHRY and CDR2 SYGVKD. This CDR3 reads CAISEDRGPNIQYF. CDR3 sequence (DNA): TGTGCCATCAGTGAGGACAGGGGGCCGAACATTCAGTACTTC.

This clonotype was seen at least ten times. The chain is built from TRBV12-3 or TRBV12-4 and TRBJ2-5; a weak D match, TRBD2 (6 bases). There are 12 residues in the CDR3. The V and J ends lost 3 bases and 4 bases respectively, with 6 bases between them. CDR3 DNA sequence: TGTGCCAGCAGTTTCGGGGGAGAGACCCAGTACTTC. It translates to CASSFGGETQYF.

CDR3 protein: CASSRTDTSSGNTIYF. For the CDR3, the DNA is TGTGCCAGCAGCCGGACCGACACCTCCTCTGGAAACACCATATATTTT. The chain is built from TRBV4-2 and TRBJ1-3; D call uncertain. CDR1 is LGHNA, CDR2 YNFKEQ, per germline. The CDR3 has 16 residues. With 4 bases removed from V and 0 bases from J, the gap between germline ends came to 13 bases.

This clonotype has more than one count but fewer than ten. The chain has TRBV10-3 and TRBJ1-5; no clear D. The CDR3 runs 16 residues. V was shortened by 3 bases and J by 4 bases, with 16 bases between the two germline ends. CDR1 and CDR2 (germline): ENHRY, SYGVKD. Here the CDR3 DNA reads TGTGCCATCAGTGACAGGCCCCTAGGTGGGAATCAGCCCCAGCATTTT. This gives the protein CAISDRPLGGNQPQHF.

This chain links TRBV20-1 with TRBJ1-6, with a tentative D call TRBD1 (6 bases). Germline CDR1 reads DFQATT; CDR2 reads SNEGSKA (reference sequence). CDR3 size: 16 residues. V was clipped by 0 bases and J by 4 bases, with 13 bases between them. The CDR3 loop is CSARDGRGKYNSPLHF. The DNA of the CDR3 is TGCAGTGCTAGAGATGGCAGGGGCAAATATAATTCACCCCTCCACTTT.